This T cell receptor beta chain was sequenced in a study of metastatic and nonmetastatic thyroid tumors (TCRdb year 2020). General notes on the study: Repertoires from peripheral blood and from tumor or nodule tissue samples of malignant and benign thyroid patients were compared. General study outcomes and caveats: In both blood and tumor samples, malignant tumors were reported to have significantly higher TCR beta diversity than benign nodules.

Libraries were made using PCR. Sequencing instrument: Illumina HiSeq 4000. High-throughput sequencing was used to profile the TCR beta-chain CDR3 region of every patient. As for the original processing: Drawing on CDR3 differences between clinicopathological groups, the researchers built a classifier meant to tell apart patients with distant-metastatic papillary thyroid cancer. To measure repertoire diversity the researchers used the Shannon index, while the Morisita-Horn index served to gauge how similar the tumor and blood repertoires were. The raw public data were reprocessed by TCRdb itself: fastp quality trimming at Q25, MiXCR clonotype calling, in-frame beta chains only. V and J calls and clone size were set by TCRdb, not the authors. The sample records roughly 8,900 clones, roughly 24% of which are singletons. The top ten clones comprise about 13% of the sample. The germline ends are 18 bases apart after V is trimmed by 2 bases and J by 5 bases. Measured from the cysteine to the phenylalanine, the CDR3 is 16 residues long. Kept here is only the CDR3 DNA, which spans 48 bases and is read in frame from base 1. For CDR1 and CDR2, the germline V gene lists MDHEN and SYDVKM.

This clone occurred a few times. Its cognate antigen has yet to be identified. It has no much larger one-base neighbor in the sample; base qualities were not kept. None of the patients had been given any treatment before thyroid surgery. Using T-cell receptor beta sequencing, the study looked back at clinical samples from patients collected from about 2011 to 2018. The sequence is built from TRBV28 and TRBJ2-5, with TRBD2 tentatively as D gene (6 bases match). The sample consisted of adjacent normal tissue. This clonotype originated in a female donor with papillary thyroid cancer or a benign thyroid nodule (not recorded which). Some clones in this sample may be carry-over from other donors' samples. The DNA sequence is TGTGCCAGCAGTTTACTCCATGTGGAGGGCGTGGAGACCCAGTACTTC. The resulting protein is CASSLLHVEGVETQYF.